The 21 T cell receptor beta chains presented below share a single source sample, sequenced in a study of CD8 T cells in Susac syndrome. RNA amounts of 0.5 to 1 ug underwent reverse transcription with random hexamers. Each CDR3 protein is one row after TCRdb ran MiXCR on the immunoSEQ multiplex PCR reads. The table lists 200,000 or so distinct CDR3 sequences, more than 90% of them singletons. The sample consisted of CD4+ T cells from PBMCs. Every receptor here comes from a human donor with multiple sclerosis.

V is TRBV27 and J is TRBJ2-2, with D tentatively TRBD1 (6 bases). The CDR3 totals 14 residues. The V end was cut by 1 base, the J end by 8 bases, with 11 bases between. Germline V gene data show CDR1 as MNHEY and CDR2 as SMNVEV (reference sequence). In nucleotides, the CDR3 is TGTGCCAGCAGTTTATTTGGCAGGGGAGGGGAGCTGTTTTTT. Its protein product is CASSLFGRGGELFF.

This clonotype was observed a few times. The chain has TRBV30 and TRBJ1-2, with D hard to call. The CDR3 is made up of 11 amino acids. Per germline, CDR1 GTSNPN and CDR2 SVGIG (reference sequence). The V end lost 3 bases, the J end lost 4 bases, and 6 bases lay between the germline ends. CDR3 DNA: TGTGCCTGGAGGAGAGGCTATGGCTACACCTTC. Protein: CAWRRGYGYTF.

This clonotype was seen many times. V and J are TRBV5-4 and TRBJ2-7; D is uncertain. V lost 2 bases, J lost 3 bases, and 3 bases lay in between. Germline values: CDR1 SGHNT, CDR2 YYREEE (reference sequence). The length of the CDR3 is 11 residues. CDR3 coding DNA: TGTGCCAGCAGCTTAGACTACGAGCAGTACTTC. It specifies CASSLDYEQYF.

The genes are TRBV20-1 and TRBJ2-7; the match to TRBD2 covers 8 bases. V was pared by 6 bases and J by 3 bases, with 10 bases of the junction left unmatched. Germline V lookup: CDR1 DFQATT, CDR2 SNEGSKA (reference sequence). The CDR3 totals 14 residues. CDR3 residues: CSAGNSGMLYEQYF. CDR3 nucleotides: TGCAGTGCGGGTAATAGCGGGATGCTCTACGAGCAGTACTTC.

This chain joins TRBV14 and TRBJ2-7; perhaps TRBD2 as D (5 bases). There are 13 residues in the CDR3. Germline lookup yields CDR1 SGHDN and CDR2 FVKESK. Trimming left V 2 bases short and J 6 bases short, with 11 bases between. CDR3 loop: CASSQPGNSEQYF. CDR3 nucleotides: TGTGCCAGCAGCCAACCGGGGAACAGCGAGCAGTACTTC.

V gene TRBV9 combines with J gene TRBJ2-7, with a possible D match to TRBD2 (7 bases). The germline CDR1 and CDR2 sequences are SGDLS and YYNGEE. With 0 bases removed from V and 4 bases from J, the gap between germline ends came to 14 bases. This CDR3 has 15 residues. The CDR3 DNA follows: TGTGCCAGCAGCGTAGGGGACACCGGGGGGTACGAGCAGTACTTC. Amino acid sequence: CASSVGDTGGYEQYF. Supplemented by reference TRBV9 and TRBJ2-7, the full variable domain reads DSGVTQTPKHLITATGQRVTLRCSPRSGDLSVYWYQQSLDQGLQFLIQYYNGEERAKGNILERFSAQQFPDLHSELNLSSLELGDSALYFCASSVGDTGGYEQYFGPGTRLTVT.

The count of this clonotype is one. The chain couples TRBV5-1 to TRBJ1-5, with D tentatively TRBD1 (6 bases). Looked up from germline, CDR1 is SGHRS and CDR2 is YFSETQ. This CDR3 contains 14 residues. V lost 4 bases and J 9 bases, leaving 17 bases between the germline ends. The CDR3, as DNA: TGCGCCAGCAGCGCCGACGTGGGGGCTTGGCCCCAGCATTTT. Translated: CASSADVGAWPQHF.

The genes are TRBV4-1 and TRBJ2-1; 12 bases fit TRBD2. The J segment lost 0 bases and the V segment lost 2 bases, leaving 8 bases of the junction unmatched. In germline, CDR1 is MGHRA, CDR2 YSYEKL. The CDR3 sequence is 19 residues long. The CDR3 DNA reads TGCGCCAGCAGCCAACAACTAGCGGGGGGTACGAGCTCCTACAATGAGCAGTTCTTC. Residues: CASSQQLAGGTSSYNEQFF.

The chain carries TRBV4-2 and TRBJ1-5; maybe TRBD1 (5 bases). V lost 0 bases and J 9 bases, leaving 9 bases between the germline ends. The CDR3 runs to 13 residues. CDR1 is LGHNA and CDR2 is YNFKEQ in the germline V gene. The CDR3 spells CASSQDRGTPQHF. As DNA, the CDR3 is TGTGCCAGCAGCCAAGATAGGGGTACGCCCCAGCATTTT.

The chain combines TRBV20-1 with TRBJ2-1, with TRBD2 as a possible D gene (6 bases). This CDR3 is built from 11 residues. Trimming took off 1 base at V and 13 bases at J, with 11 bases between the two ends. Germline CDR1 DFQATT, CDR2 SNEGSKA (reference sequence). CDR3 sequence reads: CSARAGSNQFF. As DNA, the CDR3 is TGCAGTGCTAGAGCCGGGAGCAACCAGTTCTTC.

The CDR3 bases are TGCAGTGCCCCAGGTCCGGGGAACACTGAAGCTTTCTTT. The encoded protein is CSAPGPGNTEAFF. The J gene is TRBJ1-1, the V gene TRBV20-1; D gene ambiguous. CDR3 length: 13 residues. CDR1 is DFQATT and CDR2 is SNEGSKA in the germline V gene (reference sequence). V gave up 6 bases and J gave up 1 base, with 12 bases separating them.

DNA for the CDR3: TGTGCCAGCAGCTTAAGATGGGAAGAGACCCAGTACTTC. It encodes CASSLRWEETQYF. The chain combines TRBV14 with TRBJ2-5; no reliable D call. Germline V gene sequence: CDR1 SGHDN, CDR2 FVKESK. This CDR3 spans 13 amino acids. Trimming shortened V by 5 bases and J by 3 bases, and 10 bases separated the two germline ends.

V usage is TRBV12-3 or TRBV12-4 and J usage is TRBJ2-1; tentatively, D is TRBD1 or TRBD2 (5 bases each). This CDR3 is 11 amino acids long. V lost 3 bases and J lost 11, with 8 bases in between. The CDR3 nucleotides read TGTGCCAGCAGTTTCCGGGACCAGCAGTTCTTC. Protein: CASSFRDQQFF.

This chain uses TRBV5-5 with TRBJ1-2; 9 bases map to TRBD1. The CDR3 has 16 amino acids. With V trimmed by 6 bases and J by 7 bases, 16 bases remained unmatched. Germline V lookup: CDR1 SGHKS, CDR2 YYEKEE (reference sequence). The DNA for the CDR3 is TGTGCCAGCACCTTTAGGACTGGACAGGGGACGGCTGGCTACACCTTC. It yields the protein CASTFRTGQGTAGYTF.

V usage is TRBV29-1 and J usage is TRBJ2-3; D is unclear. The CDR3 totals 10 residues. Germline V lookup: CDR1 SQVTM, CDR2 ANQGSEA. V shed 7 bases and J shed 4 bases, with 6 bases lying between them. CDR3 DNA: TGCAGCGGGGGTTCAGATACGCAGTATTTT. This gives the protein CSGGSDTQYF.

The rearrangement links TRBV7-3 to TRBJ1-1; D ambiguous. Trimming removed 6 bases from V and 3 bases from J, with 11 bases in between. This CDR3 region has 13 residues. In germline, CDR1 is SGHTA, CDR2 FQGTGA. The CDR3 region is CASSTPPHTEAFF. The CDR3 region has the DNA TGTGCCAGCAGTACCCCCCCTCACACTGAAGCTTTCTTT. The variable domain in full, with the rest retrieved from reference TRBV7-3 and TRBJ1-1, is GAGVSQTPSNKVTEKGKYVELRCDPISGHTALYWYRQSLGQGPEFLIYFQGTGAADDSGLPNDRFFAVRPEGSVSTLKIQRTERGDSAVYLCASSTPPHTEAFFGQGTRLTVV.

V and J are TRBV30 and TRBJ2-6; D gene unclear. The CDR3 has 17 amino acids. CDR1 is GTSNPN and CDR2 is SVGIG in the germline V gene (reference sequence). Trimming took 7 bases from V and 2 from J, leaving 21 bases between them. The CDR3 is CASSLAAMSAGANVLTF. DNA of the CDR3: TGTGCCTCTTCCTTAGCCGCCATGAGTGCTGGGGCCAACGTCCTGACTTTC. The full variable domain, with the rest looked up from reference TRBV30 and TRBJ2-6, is SQTIHQWPATLVQPVGSPLSLECTVEGTSNPNLYWYRQAAGRGLQLLFYSVGIGQISSEVPQNLSASRPQDRQFILSSKKLLLSDSGFYLCASSLAAMSAGANVLTFGAGSRLTVL.

CDR3 sequence (DNA): TGTGCCTGGAGCATTCATAGCAATCAGCCCCAGCATTTT. Translating it yields CAWSIHSNQPQHF. The V gene is TRBV30, the J gene TRBJ1-5; unclear D gene. Germline V gene data show CDR1 as GTSNPN and CDR2 as SVGIG (reference sequence). The CDR3 contains 13 residues. V was pared by 3 bases and J by 0 bases, with 6 bases between.

The rearrangement links TRBV7-2 to TRBJ2-1; 8 nucleotides match TRBD2. Germline CDR1 and CDR2: SGHTA and FQGNSA. This CDR3 spans 16 amino acids. J lost 5 bases, V lost 5 bases, and 11 bases had no gene match. The DNA of the CDR3 is TGTGCCAGCAGCCGCCAAGCCCAGCGGGGGAACAATGAGCAGTTCTTC. It yields the protein CASSRQAQRGNNEQFF. Full variable domain (missing parts from reference TRBV7-2 and TRBJ2-1): GAGVSQSPSNKVTEKGKDVELRCDPISGHTALYWYRQSLGQGLEFLIYFQGNSAPDKSGLPSDRFSAERTGGSVSTLTIQRTQQEDSAVYLCASSRQAQRGNNEQFFGPGTRLTVL.

The chain joins TRBV18 to TRBJ2-3; 8 bases are shared with TRBD1. J gave up 1 base and V 2 bases, and 11 bases lay outside the gene matches. CDR1 and CDR2 from the germline V gene are KGHSH and LQKENI. This CDR3 spans 18 amino acids. This CDR3 reads CASSPGQGTQIGTDTQYF. DNA for the CDR3: TGTGCCAGCTCACCAGGACAGGGCACACAAATAGGCACAGATACGCAGTATTTT.

V usage is TRBV7-2 and J usage is TRBJ2-7; 10 bases align to TRBD2. V lost 8 bases, J lost 5 bases, and 9 bases stayed unmatched. Germline CDR1 reads SGHTA; CDR2 reads FQGNSA. The CDR3 length is 14 residues. CDR3 coding DNA: TGTGCCAGCCGGCGAGCGGGAGGGCCCCACGAGCAGTACTTC. Its protein product is CASRRAGGPHEQYF.